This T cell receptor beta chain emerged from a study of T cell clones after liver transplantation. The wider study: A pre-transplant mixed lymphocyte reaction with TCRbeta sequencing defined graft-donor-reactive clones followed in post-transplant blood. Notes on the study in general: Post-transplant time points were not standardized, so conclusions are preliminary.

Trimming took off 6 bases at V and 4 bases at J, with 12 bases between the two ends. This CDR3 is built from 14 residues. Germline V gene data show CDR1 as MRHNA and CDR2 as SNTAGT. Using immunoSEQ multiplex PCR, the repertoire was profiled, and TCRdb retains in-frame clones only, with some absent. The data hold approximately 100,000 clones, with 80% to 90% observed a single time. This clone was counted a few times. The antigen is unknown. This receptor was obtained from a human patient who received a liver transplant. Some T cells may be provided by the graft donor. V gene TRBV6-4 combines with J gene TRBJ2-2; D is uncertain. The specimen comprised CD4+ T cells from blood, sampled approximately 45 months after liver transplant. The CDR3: CASRYLAGTGELFF. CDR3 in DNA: TGTGCCAGCAGATATCTTGCCGGCACCGGGGAGCTGTTTTTT.